At least ten counts were recorded for the clone carrying this T cell receptor beta chain. The source of the sample is a study of human T cells and chemical hapten exposure. Unmatched junction bases numbered 5, after V lost 4 bases and J lost 1 base. The CDR3 loop spans 17 amino acids. CDR1 and CDR2 from the germline V gene are SGDLS and YYNGEE. Extraction of total RNA was performed on unfractionated whole blood. Single cDNA molecules in the library carried unique molecular identifiers attached during preparation. Under the authors' procedure: Sample TCR counts, which ranged from about 20,000 to 750,000, had a median of roughly 92,000. TCRdb reprocessed the 5' RACE reads with MiXCR, giving one entry per CDR3 protein. TCRdb's processing, not the authors', yielded these V and J calls. In the table there are 110,000 to 150,000 distinct CDR3 sequences, about 4.3% of which are singletons.

The chain uses TRBV9 and TRBJ2-7, with 16 bases fitting TRBD2. The TCR was taken from a female donor in good health. The CDR3 is CASSPGLAGGRSYEQYF. The CDR3 DNA sequence: TGTGCCAGCAGCCCGGGACTAGCGGGGGGGCGATCCTACGAGCAGTACTTC.